Listed below are T cell receptor beta chains from one sample, sequenced in a study of spatial heterogeneity in lung cancer. TCRdb processed the 5' RACE reads anew with MiXCR; each CDR3 protein has one entry. The sample lists approximately 41,000 distinct CDR3 sequences, 10% to 13% occurring once. The sequenced sample was PBMCs, obtained at follow-up. These receptors were taken from a female donor with early-stage non-small cell lung cancer. Both conserved end residues are part of each CDR3. The D gene is left open where the match is weak. Not every row has a clone size; where given, it reads once, few, many or a size class.

few	TRBD2	TRBV28	TRBJ2-5	CASSSSGGYQETQYF	TGTGCCAGCAGTTCTAGCGGGGGCTACCAAGAGACCCAGTACTTC
.	.	TRBV28	TRBJ1-2	CASSLYSLGYTF	TGTGCCAGCAGTTTATATTCCCTCGGCTACACCTTC
.	TRBD2	TRBV20-1	TRBJ2-3	CSAIPLAGRGFGDTQYF	TGCAGTGCCATCCCCCTAGCGGGGCGGGGATTTGGAGATACGCAGTATTTT
many	TRBD1	TRBV4-3	TRBJ2-2	CASSQGQGNTGELFF	TGCGCCAGCAGCCAAGGACAGGGTAACACCGGGGAGCTGTTTTTT
many	.	TRBV5-1	TRBJ1-5	CASSPTIVGGNQPQHF	TGCGCCAGCAGCCCCACCATTGTGGGCGGCAATCAGCCCCAGCATTTT
many	TRBD2	TRBV19	TRBJ2-1	CASSIPPGLAGDNEQFF	TGTGCCAGTAGTATCCCACCCGGGCTAGCGGGGGACAATGAGCAGTTCTTC
many	.	TRBV11-2	TRBJ2-1	CASSLARVNEQFF	TGTGCCAGCAGCTTAGCCAGGGTCAATGAGCAGTTCTTC
.	.	TRBV5-1	TRBJ1-1	CASSSRIF	TGCGCCAGCAGCTCGCGTATCTTT
many	.	TRBV12-3/TRBV12-4	TRBJ2-7	CASSPGGRGSYEQYF	TGTGCCAGCAGCCCCGGTGGCAGGGGATCCTACGAGCAGTACTTC
few	.	TRBV28	TRBJ2-5	CASSSARTLKSGETQYF	TGTGCCAGCAGCTCCGCCCGGACACTCAAGTCAGGAGAGACCCAGTACTTC
many	.	TRBV18	TRBJ2-1	CASSPQGYYNEQFF	TGTGCCAGCTCACCGCAGGGATATTACAATGAGCAGTTCTTC
many	TRBD1	TRBV5-1	TRBJ2-2	CASSQNPDRASTGELFF	TGCGCCAGCAGCCAGAATCCTGACAGGGCGAGCACCGGGGAGCTGTTTTTT
many	.	TRBV28	TRBJ2-7	CASSSQGGPYEQYF	TGTGCCAGCAGTTCACAGGGAGGACCCTACGAGCAGTACTTC
many	.	TRBV6-2/TRBV6-3	TRBJ1-1	CASSYTPGRGQIFNTEAFF	TGTGCCAGCAGTTATACCCCAGGACGCGGACAGATTTTTAACACTGAAGCTTTCTTT
many	.	TRBV28	TRBJ2-1	CASSLSIPNEQFF	TGTGCCAGCAGTTTAAGTATCCCGAATGAGCAGTTCTTC
many	TRBD1	TRBV20-1	TRBJ2-6	CSARRTGGRTSGANVLTF	TGCAGTGCTAGAAGAACAGGGGGCCGTACTTCTGGGGCCAACGTCCTGACTTTC
few	.	TRBV3-1	TRBJ1-1	CASSTLGHSTGTEAFF	TGTGCCAGCAGCACTTTGGGACACTCGACTGGTACTGAAGCTTTCTTT
.	.	TRBV27	TRBJ2-1	CASSLDRSLDSEQFF	TGTGCCAGCAGTTTAGACAGGTCTTTGGATAGTGAGCAGTTCTTC
few	TRBD1	TRBV19	TRBJ2-6	CASSTDREAGANVLTF	TGTGCCAGTAGTACGGACAGGGAGGCTGGGGCCAACGTCCTGACTTTC
.	TRBD1	TRBV20-1	TRBJ1-6	CSARPGTVYNSPLHF	TGCAGTGCTAGACCGGGGACAGTCTATAATTCACCCCTCCACTTT
many	.	TRBV29-1	TRBJ2-2	CSVSPGGAGELFF	TGCAGCGTTAGCCCCGGGGGTGCCGGGGAGCTGTTTTTT
few	TRBD1	TRBV27	TRBJ2-3	CASSTRTGAQYF	TGTGCCAGCAGTACCCGGACAGGGGCGCAGTATTTT
.	.	TRBV5-1	TRBJ1-3	CASSLGASLPGNTIYF	TGCGCCAGCAGCTTGGGAGCCTCGCTACCCGGAAACACCATATATTTT
few	.	TRBV29-1	TRBJ1-2	CSAKRANYGYTF	TGCAGCGCCAAGCGGGCTAACTATGGCTACACCTTC
many	.	TRBV28	TRBJ2-6	CASSYLASGANVLTF	TGTGCCAGCAGTTATTTGGCCTCTGGGGCCAACGTCCTGACTTTC
many	.	TRBV6-5	TRBJ1-1	CASSQTANLMNTEAFF	TGTGCCAGCAGTCAGACAGCCAACCTCATGAACACTGAAGCTTTCTTT
.	.	TRBV20-1	TRBJ2-1	CSASADWSSYNEQFF	TGCAGTGCTAGTGCTGACTGGAGCTCCTACAATGAGCAGTTCTTC
medium-sized	.	TRBV20-1	TRBJ2-7	CSARPPTVTTYEQYF	TGCAGTGCTAGACCACCTACGGTCACCACCTACGAGCAGTACTTC
.	TRBD1	TRBV28	TRBJ2-1	CASSAGQGSEQFF	TGTGCCAGCAGTGCCGGACAGGGGAGTGAGCAGTTCTTC
.	TRBD2	TRBV5-1	TRBJ2-5	CASTTNSGGARETQYF	TGCGCCAGCACCACCAACAGCGGGGGGGCCCGGGAGACCCAGTACTTC
few	TRBD1	TRBV27	TRBJ2-7	CASSLLRTGQDEQYF	TGTGCCAGCAGTCTACTACGGACAGGGCAGGACGAGCAGTACTTC
many	.	TRBV30	TRBJ1-1	CAWSLSRTTEAFF	TGTGCCTGGAGTCTCTCGCGCACCACTGAAGCTTTCTTT
many	.	TRBV5-5	TRBJ2-1	CASSSFTSSNEQFF	TGTGCCAGCAGCTCCTTCACGTCGTCCAATGAGCAGTTCTTC
few	.	TRBV18	TRBJ2-7	CASSPPVALTSSEQYF	TGTGCCAGCTCACCACCGGTCGCGCTTACTTCGTCCGAGCAGTACTTC
.	TRBD1	TRBV28	TRBJ2-3	CASSATGGRDTQYF	TGTGCCAGCAGCGCGACAGGGGGCCGGGATACGCAGTATTTT
.	TRBD2	TRBV7-2	TRBJ2-3	CASSLAWSGGADTQYF	TGTGCCAGCAGCCTAGCTTGGAGCGGGGGGGCAGATACGCAGTATTTT
few	.	TRBV7-2	TRBJ2-5	CASSLGSLEETQYF	TGTGCCAGCAGTCTAGGGTCTCTGGAGGAGACCCAGTACTTC
many	TRBD2	TRBV2	TRBJ2-4	CASRDFGLASQLAKNIQYF	TGTGCCAGCAGAGATTTCGGACTAGCTTCCCAACTAGCCAAAAACATTCAGTACTTC
.	TRBD1	TRBV7-8	TRBJ1-6	CASSPDRGGRQDSPLHF	TGTGCCAGCAGCCCAGACAGGGGAGGACGACAAGATTCACCCCTCCACTTT
.	.	TRBV20-1	TRBJ2-7	CSAALNEQYF	TGCAGTGCTGCCCTGAACGAGCAGTACTTC